The 3 T cell receptor beta chains presented below share a single source sample, sequenced in a study of cytomegalovirus exposure and HLA in healthy donors. The PCR used 60 Vbeta and 13 Jbeta primers. Clones were read by immunoSEQ multiplex PCR, and TCRdb kept only the in-frame ones, dropping some. The sample lists roughly 190,000 clones; over 65% were seen once. The specimen was PBMCs. The receptors were gathered from a woman under 40 in good health and CMV-seronegative.

This chain joins TRBV7-6 and TRBJ2-7, with TRBD2 identical over 14 bases. Trimming at V came to 4 bases and at J to 6 bases, leaving 8 bases not matched to a gene. Germline V gene lookup returns CDR1 SGHVS and CDR2 FNYEAQ. CDR3 length: 16 amino acids. The CDR3 DNA reads as TGTGCCAGCAGCTCACTGACTAGCGGGGGGGTTCTCGAGCAGTACTTC. It yields the protein CASSSLTSGGVLEQYF.

The chain employs TRBV4-1 and TRBJ1-1; no clear D gene. Trimming pared 1 base from V and 1 base from J, leaving 7 bases between. Germline V lookup: CDR1 MGHRA, CDR2 YSYEKL. The CDR3 is made up of 14 amino acids. This CDR3 is CASSQVTQNTEAFF. In nucleotides, the CDR3 is TGCGCCAGCAGCCAAGTGACACAGAACACTGAAGCTTTCTTT.

This clone has a single count. The chain carries TRBV4-2 and TRBJ1-2; 7 nucleotides agree with TRBD1. V lost 0 bases to trimming and J lost 1 base; unmatched junction nucleotides: 5. This CDR3 region has 16 residues. From germline, CDR1 is LGHNA and CDR2 YNFKEQ. CDR3 DNA: TGTGCCAGCAGCCAAGAGGACAGGCAAGTTAACTATGGCTACACCTTC. It is translated as CASSQEDRQVNYGYTF.